The TCR beta chain described here comes from a study of T cell responses to AZD1222 COVID-19 vaccine. Whole-study results and caveats: Only a handful of individuals given AZD1222 were seropositive at baseline.

TCRdb keeps only in-frame clones here, not all; method: immunoSEQ multiplex PCR. The sample carries approximately 200,000 clones, 88% recorded once. Trimming removed 1 base from V and 6 bases from J, with 12 bases in between. Germline V gene lookup returns CDR1 MNHEY and CDR2 SVGEGT. CDR3 size: 14 residues. Regarding this clone: Its antigen remains unidentified.

This TCR came from an adult in good health. The chain joins TRBV6-2 or TRBV6-3 to TRBJ1-1; D gene uncertain. Specimen: peripheral blood, collected on day 0 of AZD1222 vaccination. CDR3 bases: TGTGCCAGCAGTTACTGGAGCGGGGTCGCTGAAGCTTTCTTT. The encoded protein is CASSYWSGVAEAFF.